This is a list of T cell receptor beta chains from one sample in a study of T cell repertoires in cytomegalovirus infection. TCRdb used MiXCR to reprocess the reads, holding one entry per CDR3 protein. The table records 290,000 or so distinct CDR3 sequences, around 9.6% of them present only once. Sequenced input: PBMCs. These receptors were taken from a human donor in good health (CMV status not recorded). Some clones in this sample may be carry-over from other donors' samples. Each CDR3 is given with its conserved first and last residue. D genes are given only for firm matches. The size entry is marked missing in some rows and otherwise reads once, few, many or a size class.

few	TRBV4-2	TRBJ1-1	-	TGTGCCAGCAGCCAACAGGGCTGGGGTACTGAAGCTTTCTTT	CASSQQGWGTEAFF
many	TRBV6-5	TRBJ2-3	TRBD2	TGTGCCAGCAGACCTAGCGGGGGGAGCACAGATACGCAGTATTTT	CASRPSGGSTDTQYF
many	TRBV28	TRBJ2-3	-	TGTGCCAGCAGTTTCACCGGGGTGATGGGCACAGATACGCAGTATTTT	CASSFTGVMGTDTQYF
-	TRBV7-2	TRBJ1-5	-	TGTGCCAGCTCCCGAGACGGTCAGCCCCAGCATTTT	CASSRDGQPQHF
few	TRBV4-1	TRBJ1-4	TRBD1	TGCGCCAGCAGCCACCCGTCAGGAGGGACAGGGAGTGAAAAACTGTTTTTT	CASSHPSGGTGSEKLFF
-	TRBV5-8	TRBJ2-3	TRBD1	TGTGCCAGCAGCCCGGGACAGCTCGTCCCAGATACGCAGTATTTT	CASSPGQLVPDTQYF
few	TRBV20-1	TRBJ1-2	TRBD1	TGCAGTGCTAGACTTGACAGGGAGTACACCTTC	CSARLDREYTF
many	TRBV12-3/TRBV12-4	TRBJ1-2	-	TGTGCCAGCAGTTCCCTGGACAGTTTCTATTATGGCTACACCTTC	CASSSLDSFYYGYTF
many	TRBV6-6	TRBJ1-2	TRBD1	TGTGCCAGCAGTTACTCCCTGGACAGGGCTCATGGCTACACCTTC	CASSYSLDRAHGYTF
few	TRBV2	TRBJ2-5	TRBD2	TGTGCCAGCAGTGGAGAGCGGGGGGGAATGGAGACCCAGTACTTC	CASSGERGGMETQYF
many	TRBV14	TRBJ2-1	-	TGTGCCAGCAGCCAAGAGCAACTAGTGGCTGAGCAGTTCTTC	CASSQEQLVAEQFF
many	TRBV7-2	TRBJ1-3	-	TGTGCCAGCAGCTTAACGGGAAACACCATATATTTT	CASSLTGNTIYF
-	TRBV7-6	TRBJ2-5	-	TGTGCCAGCAGCGCGAGGGGGGCAGAGACCCAGTACTTC	CASSARGAETQYF
-	TRBV19	TRBJ2-1	-	TGTGCCAGTAGCCCGAGGGTCGTGGGTGAGCAGTTCTTC	CASSPRVVGEQFF
many	TRBV14	TRBJ2-2	-	TGTGCCAGCAGCCAAGTACTATACACCGGGGAGCTGTTTTTT	CASSQVLYTGELFF
many	TRBV6-5	TRBJ1-1	-	TGTGCCAGCGGAAGGTTCTCGAACACTGAAGCTTTCTTT	CASGRFSNTEAFF
many	TRBV7-2	TRBJ1-6	-	TGTGCCAGCAGCCCTGGAATTAATTCACCCCTCCACTTT	CASSPGINSPLHF
many	TRBV3-1	TRBJ1-1	-	TGTGCCAGCAGCCAAGTAGAGAACACTGAAGCTTTCTTT	CASSQVENTEAFF
many	TRBV7-2	TRBJ1-1	-	TGTGCCAGCAGCCTATACAGGACTAGGAACACTGAAGCTTTCTTT	CASSLYRTRNTEAFF
many	TRBV11-3	TRBJ2-3	-	TGTGCCAGCAGCTTAGACGGGAGTTACACAGATACGCAGTATTTT	CASSLDGSYTDTQYF
-	TRBV5-5	TRBJ2-2	-	TGTGCCAGCAGCTTGGGGCCAGCAGCGAACACCGGGGAGCTGTTTTTT	CASSLGPAANTGELFF
many	TRBV6-2/TRBV6-3	TRBJ2-1	-	TGTGCCAGCAGTAGCCACAGGGTTTCCTACAATGAGCAGTTCTTC	CASSSHRVSYNEQFF
many	TRBV29-1	TRBJ2-5	-	TGCAGCGTTGTCGAGGAAACGGAGACCCAGTACTTC	CSVVEETETQYF
many	TRBV20-1	TRBJ2-1	TRBD1	TGCAGTGCTAGAGAGGACAGGGGACACCGATACAATGAGCAGTTCTTC	CSAREDRGHRYNEQFF
-	TRBV6-2/TRBV6-3	TRBJ2-1	TRBD2	TGTGCCAGCAGATCCAGACTAGCGGGCGAATCCTACAATGAGCAGTTCTTC	CASRSRLAGESYNEQFF
many	TRBV7-2	TRBJ2-5	-	TGTGCCAGCAGCTTAGTACCCCAGGGTAACCAGTACTTC	CASSLVPQGNQYF
many	TRBV7-7	TRBJ2-5	TRBD2	TGTGCTAGCAGCCCAGCGGGGGGGCAAGAGACCCAGTACTTC	CASSPAGGQETQYF
many	TRBV3-1	TRBJ1-1	-	TGTGCCAGCAGCCAAGGAGGAGGGCAGAACACTGAAGCTTTCTTT	CASSQGGGQNTEAFF
many	TRBV12-3/TRBV12-4	TRBJ1-4	-	TGTGCCAGCAGTTTAAGGAGGGGAACTAATGAAAAACTGTTTTTT	CASSLRRGTNEKLFF
many	TRBV12-3/TRBV12-4	TRBJ2-5	TRBD2	TGTGCCAGCAGGCCTAGCGGGGGCCCTAACCAAGAGACCCAGTACTTC	CASRPSGGPNQETQYF
many	TRBV5-4	TRBJ2-1	TRBD1	TGTGCCAGCAGCTCCGGGACAGGAACCAATGAGCAGTTCTTC	CASSSGTGTNEQFF
many	TRBV7-9	TRBJ2-2	TRBD1	TGTGCCAGCAGCAGTGGACAGGGGAACACCGGGGAGCTGTTTTTT	CASSSGQGNTGELFF
few	TRBV24-1	TRBJ2-5	-	TGTGCCACCAGTGATTCGAGGACAGCTACCCAGTACTTC	CATSDSRTATQYF
many	TRBV25-1	TRBJ2-5	-	TGTGCCAGCAGTGTCGGGGGACAGACCCAGTACTTC	CASSVGGQTQYF
few	TRBV20-1	TRBJ1-1	TRBD1	TGCAGTGCTAGAGATAGCCGGGACAGGGCTTCGAGGAGGACTGAAGCTTTCTTT	CSARDSRDRASRRTEAFF
few	TRBV20-1	TRBJ2-5	-	TGCAGTGCTAATGACGCCCCCCAAGAGACCCAGTACTTC	CSANDAPQETQYF